Listed below are T cell receptor beta chains from one sample, sequenced in a study of OX40 agonist ivuxolimab in advanced cancers. Clones were sequenced by immunoSEQ multiplex PCR, and TCRdb holds only the in-frame ones, with some missing. The sample shows more than 80,000 clones, roughly nine tenths of them seen only once. Sequencing used CD4+ or CD8+ T cells sorted from blood, obtained in a trial of the OX40 agonist ivuxolimab. The receptors come from an adult with an advanced solid tumor such as melanoma, head and neck, liver or kidney cancer. Each CDR3 is given with its conserved first and last residue. Each record gives: J gene, V gene, clone size, D gene, CDR3 protein, CDR3 DNA. A D gene is named only where the DNA matches it firmly. Rows may omit the clone size; those that give it use once, few, many or a size class.

>TRBJ2-6|TRBV7-9|-|-
CASSTPDWANVLTF
TGTGCCAGCAGCACCCCGGACTGGGCCAACGTCCTGACTTTC
>TRBJ2-7|TRBV11-2|-|-
CASSAGSYEQYF
TGTGCCAGCAGCGCCGGGTCCTACGAGCAGTACTTC
>TRBJ1-5|TRBV23-1|-|-
CASTGESNQPQHF
TGCGCCAGCACCGGGGAGAGCAATCAGCCCCAGCATTTT
>TRBJ2-5|TRBV5-5|-|-
CASSLEGGGRQETQYF
TGTGCCAGCAGCTTGGAAGGGGGAGGCCGTCAAGAGACCCAGTACTTC
>TRBJ2-7|TRBV5-5|-|TRBD2
CASSPILSGGAVYEQYF
TGTGCCAGCAGCCCGATCCTTAGCGGGGGGGCCGTATACGAGCAGTACTTC
>TRBJ1-3|TRBV6-1|-|-
CASSEKGQSSLGTIYF
TGTGCCAGCAGTGAAAAAGGGCAGAGTTCCTTGGGCACCATATATTTT
>TRBJ2-7|TRBV7-2|-|TRBD2
CASSPRGEAGEQYF
TGTGCCAGCAGCCCCCGGGGGGAAGCAGGGGAGCAGTACTTC
>TRBJ1-5|TRBV19|-|-
CASSLISQQPQHF
TGTGCCAGTAGCCTTATAAGTCAACAGCCCCAGCATTTT
>TRBJ1-5|TRBV6-6|-|-
CASSDSGNQPQHF
TGTGCCAGCAGTGACTCGGGCAATCAGCCCCAGCATTTT
>TRBJ1-3|TRBV18|-|TRBD1
CASSPGQGGNTIYF
TGTGCCAGCTCACCGGGACAGGGTGGAAACACCATATATTTT
>TRBJ1-6|TRBV30|-|-
CAWTLGTDNSPLHF
TGTGCCTGGACGCTGGGGACGGATAATTCACCCCTCCACTTT
>TRBJ1-6|TRBV30|-|TRBD1
CACPGTGSILPLHF
TGTGCCTGCCCCGGGACAGGGTCTATATTACCCCTCCACTTT
>TRBJ1-4|TRBV9|-|-
CASSAQDEKLFF
TGTGCCAGCAGCGCCCAGGATGAAAAACTGTTTTTT
>TRBJ2-7|TRBV15|-|TRBD2
CATSRDREGLGYEQYF
TGTGCCACCAGCAGAGATAGGGAGGGACTAGGCTACGAGCAGTACTTC
>TRBJ1-4|TRBV11-2|-|-
CASSLDGGATNEKLFF
TGTGCCAGCAGCTTAGATGGCGGGGCAACTAATGAAAAACTGTTTTTT
>TRBJ1-2|TRBV15|medium-sized|TRBD1
CATSRMTGGYGYTF
TGTGCCACCAGCCGGATGACAGGGGGCTATGGCTACACCTTC
>TRBJ1-3|TRBV7-8|-|-
CASSPYSGNTIYF
TGTGCCAGCAGCCCCTACAGTGGAAACACCATATATTTT
>TRBJ1-1|TRBV4-3|once|TRBD1
CASSQEPGQGAFF
TGCGCCAGCAGCCAGGAACCGGGACAGGGGGCTTTCTTT
>TRBJ2-7|TRBV27|-|TRBD2
CASSLGGLNEQYF
TGTGCCAGCAGTTTGGGAGGGCTCAACGAGCAGTACTTC
>TRBJ2-7|TRBV6-6|-|TRBD1
CASSHPAGGHYEQYF
TGTGCCAGCAGTCACCCAGCAGGGGGCCACTACGAGCAGTACTTC
>TRBJ2-5|TRBV6-6|-|TRBD2
CASRTGTSGRIETQYF
TGTGCCAGCAGAACCGGGACTAGCGGGAGAATCGAGACCCAGTACTTC
>TRBJ2-3|TRBV7-2|-|-
CASSLTVEQYF
TGTGCCAGCAGCTTGACAGTTGAGCAGTATTTT
>TRBJ1-1|TRBV9|-|-
CASSVGGSTEAFF
TGTGCCAGCAGTGTAGGGGGGAGCACTGAAGCTTTCTTT
>TRBJ1-1|TRBV30|once|-
CAWRSGGRGAFF
TGTGCCTGGAGGTCTGGGGGTCGAGGGGCTTTCTTT
>TRBJ1-2|TRBV9|-|TRBD1
CASSEWTGAGYTF
TGTGCCAGCAGCGAATGGACAGGGGCTGGCTACACCTTC
>TRBJ2-1|TRBV30|-|-
CAWRATRGYNEQFF
TGTGCCTGGAGAGCAACTAGGGGGTACAATGAGCAGTTCTTC
>TRBJ2-2|TRBV25-1|once|TRBD1
CASGRGPGELFF
TGTGCCAGCGGCAGGGGGCCCGGGGAGCTGTTTTTT
>TRBJ2-1|TRBV5-1|-|-
CASRRGPYNEQFF
TGCGCCAGCCGCCGAGGCCCTTACAATGAGCAGTTCTTC
>TRBJ2-3|TRBV5-1|-|-
CASSFPGDTQYF
TGCGCCAGCAGCTTCCCCGGAGATACGCAGTATTTT
>TRBJ2-1|TRBV11-3|-|-
CASSLSGRGSYNEQFF
TGTGCCAGCAGCTTGAGTGGGAGAGGGTCCTACAATGAGCAGTTCTTC
>TRBJ2-1|TRBV27|-|-
CASSLSLVATNVGEQFF
TGTGCCAGCAGTTTATCCCTAGTGGCAACGAATGTCGGTGAGCAGTTCTTC
>TRBJ2-2|TRBV27|-|TRBD2
CASSHSGTSGPGELFF
TGTGCCAGCAGTCACAGCGGGACTAGCGGACCCGGGGAGCTGTTTTTT
>TRBJ2-5|TRBV28|once|TRBD2
CASSPSLAAKETQYF
TGTGCCAGCAGCCCTTCCCTAGCGGCGAAAGAGACCCAGTACTTC
>TRBJ1-4|TRBV6-5|medium-sized|-
CASSYSRGFRGKLFF
TGTGCCAGCAGTTACTCGAGGGGCTTTCGTGGAAAACTGTTTTTT
>TRBJ2-1|TRBV13|-|TRBD2
CASSISPGLVVYNEQFF
TGTGCCAGCAGCATATCACCGGGACTAGTGGTATACAATGAGCAGTTCTTC
>TRBJ1-5|TRBV7-2|-|-
CASSLGDAYYSNQPQHF
TGTGCCAGCAGCTTAGGGGACGCTTACTATAGCAATCAGCCCCAGCATTTT
>TRBJ2-1|TRBV4-1|-|TRBD2
CASSQGRGRARNEQFF
TGCGCCAGCAGCCAAGGGCGCGGGAGGGCCAGGAATGAGCAGTTCTTC
>TRBJ2-7|TRBV25-1|-|-
CASSYSYEQYF
TGTGCCAGCAGTTACTCCTACGAGCAGTACTTC
>TRBJ1-5|TRBV28|-|TRBD1
CASRGQGNQPQHF
TGTGCCAGCAGGGGACAGGGGAATCAGCCCCAGCATTTT
>TRBJ2-2|TRBV6-1|few|TRBD2
CASSETSGGAGELFF
TGTGCCAGCAGTGAGACTAGCGGGGGGGCCGGGGAGCTGTTTTTT
>TRBJ2-2|TRBV9|-|-
CASSPYTGELFF
TGTGCCAGCAGCCCCTACACCGGGGAGCTGTTTTTT
>TRBJ2-5|TRBV27|-|-
CASSDGGTQYF
TGTGCCAGCAGCGACGGGGGGACCCAGTACTTC
>TRBJ1-2|TRBV6-6|-|-
CASSLVPTDYGYTF
TGTGCCAGCAGTTTGGTTCCGACTGACTATGGCTACACCTTC
>TRBJ1-2|TRBV30|-|-
CAWSWISNYGYTF
TGTGCCTGGAGCTGGATTAGTAACTATGGCTACACCTTC
>TRBJ2-1|TRBV10-3|-|TRBD2
CAISESFSGNNEQFF
TGTGCCATCAGTGAGTCATTTAGCGGGAACAATGAGCAGTTCTTC
>TRBJ2-1|TRBV30|-|TRBD2
CAWEAGAGGRVNEQFF
TGTGCCTGGGAAGCGGGAGCGGGGGGCCGGGTCAATGAGCAGTTCTTC
>TRBJ2-7|TRBV30|-|TRBD2
CACTTTSGGSYEQYF
TGTGCCTGCACTACTACTAGCGGGGGTTCCTACGAGCAGTACTTC
>TRBJ2-3|TRBV27|-|-
CASRSVTDTQYF
TGTGCCAGCAGAAGTGTTACAGATACGCAGTATTTT
>TRBJ2-1|TRBV27|-|-
CASSLSLAGEQFF
TGTGCCAGCAGTTTATCTCTAGCCGGTGAGCAGTTCTTC
>TRBJ2-2|TRBV19|-|-
CASTIWGKYTGELFF
TGTGCCAGTACGATATGGGGAAAGTACACCGGGGAGCTGTTTTTT
>TRBJ1-3|TRBV6-5|-|-
CASSTVTGSGNTIYF
TGTGCCAGCAGTACAGTTACGGGCTCTGGAAACACCATATATTTT
>TRBJ2-2|TRBV30|-|TRBD2
CACQGLAGGDGELFF
TGTGCCTGCCAGGGACTAGCGGGAGGGGACGGGGAGCTGTTTTTT